This TCR beta chain was captured by sequencing in a study of CD8+ T cells in alopecia areata. Whole-study results and caveats: Many expanded lesional clones persisted in scalp and blood during tofacitinib treatment. Unlike in mice, where it was clearer, TCR sharing across patients was less clear, possibly HLA-related.

V lost 5 bases to trimming and J lost 4 bases, with 9 bases between them. CDR1 and CDR2 from the germline V gene are SGHAT and FQNNGV. CDR3 size: 12 residues. It was cDNA, reverse transcribed from extracted RNA, that served as the sequencing template. Using immunoSEQ multiplex PCR, the repertoire was profiled, and TCRdb retains in-frame clones only, with some absent. This sample yields 90,000 to 100,000 clones, of which approximately 60% are seen a single time; about a sixth belongs to the top ten. The treatment was: oral pan-JAK inhibitor, 5-10 mg twice daily. Details on this clone: What it binds is not known.

This specimen consisted of CD8+ T cells sorted from blood, obtained at week 4, from a patient treated with tofacitinib. The chain joins TRBV11-2 to TRBJ2-7; unclear D gene. This receptor was obtained from a human donor with alopecia areata. The CDR3 loop is CASSHREYEQYF. The DNA for the CDR3 is TGTGCCAGCAGCCATAGGGAATACGAGCAGTACTTC. The variable domain in full, completed from reference TRBV11-2 and TRBJ2-7, reads EAGVAQSPRYKIIEKRQSVAFWCNPISGHATLYWYQQILGQGPKLLIQFQNNGVVDDSQLPKDRFSAERLKGVDSTLKIQPAKLEDSAVYLCASSHREYEQYFGPGTRLTVT.